Here is one T cell receptor (beta chain) with its context. The authors' processing: By means of reference gene primer amplification, nucleated cell counts were estimated. The table came from immunoSEQ multiplex PCR; TCRdb's copy has only in-frame clones and leaves some out. V and J calls and clone size are those listed in that table; D and trimming were worked out from the DNA. The sample lists some 110,000 clones, approximately 86% occurring once. The data originate from a study of blood T cell repertoires in COVID-19. As for the study in general: Both acute and convalescent COVID-19 samples were obtained from the United States, Italy and Spain. T cells, B-cell-depleted T cells, or PBMCs provided the cDNA or gDNA that served as material.

The sample comprised peripheral blood. This sequence originates from a man in his forties or fifties with acute or convalescent COVID-19.

The CDR3: CASSLRLAGVTSEQFF. The CDR3 DNA follows: TGTGCCAGCAGCTTAAGACTAGCGGGAGTAACAAGCGAGCAGTTCTTC. The chain has TRBV11-2 and TRBJ2-1, with 12 nucleotides matching TRBD2. Trimming at V came to 2 bases and at J to 10 bases, leaving 9 bases not matched to a gene. CDR1 and CDR2 from the germline V gene are SGHAT and FQNNGV. The CDR3 has 16 amino acids.